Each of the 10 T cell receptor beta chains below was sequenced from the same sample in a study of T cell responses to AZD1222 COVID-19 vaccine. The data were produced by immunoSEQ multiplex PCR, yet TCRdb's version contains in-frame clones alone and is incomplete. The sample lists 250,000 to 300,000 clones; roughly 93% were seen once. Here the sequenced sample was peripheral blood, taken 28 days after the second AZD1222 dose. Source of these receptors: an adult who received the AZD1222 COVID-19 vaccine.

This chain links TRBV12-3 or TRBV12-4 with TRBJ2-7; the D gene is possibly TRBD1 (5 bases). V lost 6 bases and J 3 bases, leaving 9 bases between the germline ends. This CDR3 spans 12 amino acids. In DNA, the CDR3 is TGTGCCAGCAGGCCCGACAGCTACGAGCAGTACTTC. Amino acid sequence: CASRPDSYEQYF.

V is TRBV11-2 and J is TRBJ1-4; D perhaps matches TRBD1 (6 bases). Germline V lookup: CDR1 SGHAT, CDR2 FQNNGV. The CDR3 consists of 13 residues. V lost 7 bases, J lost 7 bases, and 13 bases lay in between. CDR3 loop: CASNRGYGEKLFF. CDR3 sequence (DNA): TGTGCCAGCAATAGGGGGTACGGTGAAAAACTGTTTTTT.

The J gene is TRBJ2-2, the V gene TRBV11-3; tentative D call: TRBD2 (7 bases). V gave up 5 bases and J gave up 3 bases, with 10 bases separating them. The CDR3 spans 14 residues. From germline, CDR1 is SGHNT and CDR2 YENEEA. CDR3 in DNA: TGTGCCAGCAGCGGAGGGGGGGACACCGGGGAGCTGTTTTTT. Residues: CASSGGGDTGELFF.

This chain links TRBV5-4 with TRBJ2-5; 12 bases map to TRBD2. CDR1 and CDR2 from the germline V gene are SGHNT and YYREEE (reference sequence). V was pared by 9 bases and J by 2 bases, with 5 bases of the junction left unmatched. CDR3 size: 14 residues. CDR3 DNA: TGTGCCACGACTAGCGGGGGACCTCAAGAGACCCAGTACTTC. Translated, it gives CATTSGGPQETQYF.

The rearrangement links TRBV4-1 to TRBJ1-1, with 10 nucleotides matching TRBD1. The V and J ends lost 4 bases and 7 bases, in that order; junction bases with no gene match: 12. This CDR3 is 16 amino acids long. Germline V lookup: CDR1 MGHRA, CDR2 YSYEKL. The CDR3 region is CASSRSTGQGFGEAFF. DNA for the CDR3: TGCGCCAGCAGCCGGTCAACGGGACAGGGGTTTGGTGAAGCTTTCTTT.

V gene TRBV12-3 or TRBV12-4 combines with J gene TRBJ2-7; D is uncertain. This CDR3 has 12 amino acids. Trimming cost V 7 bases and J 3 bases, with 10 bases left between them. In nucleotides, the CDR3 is TGTGCCAGCACTCGATTCAACTACGAGCAGTACTTC. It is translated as CASTRFNYEQYF.

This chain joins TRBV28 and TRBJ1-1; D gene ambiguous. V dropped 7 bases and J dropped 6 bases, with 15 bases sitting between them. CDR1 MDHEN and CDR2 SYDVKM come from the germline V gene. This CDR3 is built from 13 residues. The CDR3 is CASTPRPEAEAFF. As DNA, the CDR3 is TGTGCCAGCACTCCCCGGCCGGAGGCTGAAGCTTTCTTT. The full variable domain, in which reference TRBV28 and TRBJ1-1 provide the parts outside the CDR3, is DVKVTQSSRYLVKRTGEKVFLECVQDMDHENMFWYRQDPGLGLRLIYFSYDVKMKEKGDIPEGYSVSREKKERFSLILESASTNQTSMYLCASTPRPEAEAFFGQGTRLTVV.

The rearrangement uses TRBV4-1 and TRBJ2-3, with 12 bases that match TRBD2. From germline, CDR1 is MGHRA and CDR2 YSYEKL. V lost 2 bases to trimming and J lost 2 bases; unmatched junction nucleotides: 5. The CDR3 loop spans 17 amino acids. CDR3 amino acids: CASSQRLAGDLTDTQYF. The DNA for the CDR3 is TGCGCCAGCAGCCAAAGACTAGCGGGGGACCTCACAGATACGCAGTATTTT.

The CDR3 DNA reads as TGTGCCAGCAGCGTGACAGGGGGCAATCAGCCCCAGCATTTT. It yields the protein CASSVTGGNQPQHF. The V and J genes are TRBV6-5 and TRBJ1-5; TRBD1 agrees at 8 bases. Germline V gene sequence: CDR1 MNHEY, CDR2 SVGAGI. Unmatched junction bases numbered 3, after V lost 6 bases and J lost 2 bases. This CDR3 has 14 residues.

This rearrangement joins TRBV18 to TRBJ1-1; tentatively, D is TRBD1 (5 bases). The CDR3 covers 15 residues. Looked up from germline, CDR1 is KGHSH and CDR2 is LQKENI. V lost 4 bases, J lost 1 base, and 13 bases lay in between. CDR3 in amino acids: CASSRSVGTNTEAFF. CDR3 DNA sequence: TGTGCCAGCTCACGTTCGGTAGGGACGAACACTGAAGCTTTCTTT.